Below, 9 T cell receptor beta chains from the same sample are listed, as sequenced in a study of blood T cell repertoires in COVID-19. Repertoires were generated with immunoSEQ multiplex PCR, while TCRdb's copy carries only in-frame clones and drops some. This repertoire shows 150,000 to 200,000 clones, about nine tenths found once; its top ten account for about 2.1%. The material sequenced was peripheral blood. Receptors originate from a man between 18 and 29 years old who had recovered from COVID-19.

The J gene is TRBJ2-5, the V gene TRBV5-4; TRBD2 aligns across 9 bases. This CDR3 contains 16 residues. The V gene end was trimmed by 4 bases and the J gene end by 4 bases; junction bases not matched to a gene: 11. Germline V gene sequence: CDR1 SGHNT, CDR2 YYREEE (reference sequence). In nucleotides, the CDR3 is TGTGCCAGCAGCCACCAAGCGGGAGGAGAAGGAGAGACCCAGTACTTC. Its translation: CASSHQAGGEGETQYF. The full variable domain, rest sourced from reference TRBV5-4 and TRBJ2-5, is ETGVTQSPTHLIKTRGQQVTLRCSSQSGHNTVSWYQQALGQGPQFIFQYYREEENGRGNFPPRFSGLQFPNYSSELNVNALELDDSALYLCASSHQAGGEGETQYFGPGTRLLVL.

The V and J genes are TRBV7-2 and TRBJ2-3; 7 bases align to TRBD2. This CDR3 comprises 16 residues. Germline CDR1 is SGHTA and CDR2 is FQGNSA. The V gene end was trimmed by 0 bases and the J gene end by 6 bases; junction bases not matched to a gene: 9. CDR3 DNA sequence: TGTGCCAGCAGCTTAGCGACGGGAGGCCTTATGGATACGCAGTATTTT. The encoded protein is CASSLATGGLMDTQYF.

The chain links TRBV6-5 to TRBJ2-7; possibly TRBD1 for D (6 bases). The CDR3 runs 16 residues. Trimming removed 0 bases from V and 1 base from J, with 13 bases in between. Germline values: CDR1 MNHEY, CDR2 SVGAGI. CDR3 sequence reads: CASSYSSRGISYEQYF. CDR3 DNA: TGTGCCAGCAGTTACTCGAGCAGGGGCATTTCCTACGAGCAGTACTTC.

The chain combines TRBV24-1 with TRBJ1-5; 9 bases align to TRBD1. V lost 4 bases, J lost 7 bases, and 4 bases stayed unmatched. Germline CDR1 KGHDR, CDR2 SFDVKD. CDR3 size: 14 residues. The CDR3 here is CATSDTDRGQPQHF. The CDR3 DNA follows: TGTGCCACCAGTGACACCGACAGGGGGCAGCCCCAGCATTTT.

Remarks on this clone: Other DNA sequences in this sample translate to the same CDR3. This chain's CDR3 is CASSPPSGSYEQYF. The CDR3 DNA is TGTGCCAGCTCACCACCTAGCGGATCCTACGAGCAGTACTTC. The chain is built from TRBV18 and TRBJ2-7, with a weak D call TRBD2 (6 bases). Germline V gives CDR1 KGHSH, CDR2 LQKENI. There are 14 residues in the CDR3. V was clipped by 0 bases and J by 1 base, with 7 bases between them.

The chain combines TRBV19 with TRBJ2-7; TRBD1 matches at 7 bases. V gave up 6 bases and J gave up 0 bases; unmatched junction bases: 8. This CDR3 has 15 residues. Per the germline V gene, CDR1 is LNHDA and CDR2 is SQIVND (reference sequence). The DNA for the CDR3 is TGTGCCAGTAGAGAAACGGACAGGAGCTCCTACGAGCAGTACTTC. Protein product: CASRETDRSSYEQYF. Based on the CDR3 plus reference TRBV19 and TRBJ2-7, the full variable domain is DGGITQSPKYLFRKEGQNVTLSCEQNLNHDAMYWYRQDPGQGLRLIYYSQIVNDFQKGDIAEGYSVSREKKESFPLTVTSAQKNPTAFYLCASRETDRSSYEQYFGPGTRLTVT.

The chain couples TRBV9 to TRBJ1-4; D not resolved. The CDR3 has 16 amino acids. Trimming pared 2 bases from V and 2 bases from J, leaving 13 bases between. Germline V gene data show CDR1 as SGDLS and CDR2 as YYNGEE. The CDR3 reads CASSVGSGGTNEKLFF. CDR3 nucleotides: TGTGCCAGCAGCGTTGGGTCCGGAGGGACTAATGAAAAACTGTTTTTT.

The chain employs TRBV3-1 (or the pseudogene TRBV3-2) and TRBJ2-7; D possibly corresponds to TRBD2 (5 bases). V was cut by 4 bases and J by 2 bases, with 18 bases left in between. Germline lookup yields CDR1 LGHDT and CDR2 YNNKEL (reference sequence). The CDR3 loop spans 16 amino acids. CDR3 protein: CASSLNSGIQTYEQYF. The DNA of the CDR3 is TGTGCCAGCAGCCTCAACAGCGGAATACAAACCTACGAGCAGTACTTC.

The J gene is TRBJ2-2, the V gene TRBV20-1; 7 bases line up with TRBD2. V lost 3 bases to trimming and J lost 4 bases; unmatched junction nucleotides: 8. This CDR3 contains 15 residues. Germline loops: CDR1 DFQATT, CDR2 SNEGSKA (reference sequence). This chain's CDR3 is CSASSGGPGTGELFF. CDR3 bases: TGCAGTGCTAGTTCGGGGGGTCCGGGCACCGGGGAGCTGTTTTTT.